What follows is one T cell receptor beta chain and its context. The antigen is undetermined. The CDR3 is 15 residues long. The V and J ends lost 4 bases and 3 bases respectively, with 15 bases between them. Per the germline V gene, CDR1 is SGHRS and CDR2 is YFSETQ. The whole isolated RNA underwent reverse transcription, so sequencing captured expressed TCRB transcripts. The table came from immunoSEQ multiplex PCR; TCRdb's copy has only in-frame clones and leaves some out. The sample gives 680,000 or so clones, over 10% of which show up once; 0.022% is in the top ten. This sample was taken from a study of beta chain features in type 1 diabetes. General observations from the study: For Type 1 diabetes patients, all four CD4+ subsets carried TCRB CDR3s that were moderately but significantly shorter. Across patients, naive, central memory and Treg TCRB repertoires exhibited apparently greater similarity than was observed across healthy donors.

The sequencing sample was made of naive CD4+ T cells from blood. The clonotype originates from a man aged 18 to 29 with type 1 diabetes. V is TRBV5-1 and J is TRBJ2-3; D might be TRBD2 (5 bases). This CDR3 is CASSEGLLGTDTQYF. The CDR3 DNA reads TGCGCCAGCAGCGAGGGCCTCCTAGGGACAGATACGCAGTATTTT.